This entry features one TCR beta chain sequence. The record originates from a study of OX40 agonist ivuxolimab in advanced cancers. Study information: Patients in dose escalation had liver, melanoma, kidney or head and neck cancers.

The data were produced by immunoSEQ multiplex PCR, yet TCRdb's version contains in-frame clones alone and is incomplete. Of 55,000 to 75,000 clones in the sample, approximately 86% were seen once. V dropped 8 bases and J dropped 7; count of bases not matched to a gene: 9. The V gene's germline CDR1 is LNHDA and CDR2 SQIVND (reference sequence). The CDR3 length is 14 residues. This clonotype originated in an adult with an advanced solid tumor such as melanoma, head and neck, liver or kidney cancer. The V call is TRBV19, the J call TRBJ1-1; 11 nucleotides align to TRBD1. Sequences were derived from CD4+ or CD8+ T cells sorted from blood, sampled in a trial of the OX40 agonist ivuxolimab. CDR3 protein: CASGDRGFTNEAFF. The CDR3 coding sequence is TGTGCCAGTGGGGACAGGGGGTTTACTAATGAAGCTTTCTTT.